Shown below are 29 T cell receptor beta chains from a single sample sequenced in a study. TCRdb re-derived calls from the 5' RACE reads in MiXCR, one entry per CDR3 protein. The table shows roughly 46,000 distinct CDR3 sequences, with more than 25% occurring only once. Material: naive CD4+ T cells sorted from blood. Specified subset: naive CD4+ T cells, CD4+CD45RA+CD25-. Receptors originate from a female donor with breast cancer.

This clonotype was recorded a few times. The rearrangement links TRBV4-3 to TRBJ2-1; the match to TRBD2 covers 10 bases. The CDR3 loop spans 17 amino acids. CDR1 and CDR2 from the germline V gene are LGHNA and YSLEER. V shed 0 bases, J shed 5 bases, and the junction held 7 bases outside the gene matches. CDR3 amino acids: CASSQDLPSGSNNEQFF. In nucleotides, the CDR3 is TGCGCCAGCAGCCAAGATCTGCCTAGCGGGAGCAACAATGAGCAGTTCTTC.

V and J are TRBV6-5 and TRBJ2-2, with D perhaps TRBD1 (6 bases). The ends were cut back, 7 bases at V and 6 bases at J, with 21 bases in the middle. There are 16 residues in the CDR3. Germline lookup yields CDR1 MNHEY and CDR2 SVGAGI. The CDR3 nucleotides are TGTGCCAGCAATCTCAGGGGACACAGGGATCCCGGGGAGCTGTTTTTT. It translates to CASNLRGHRDPGELFF.

This clonotype was counted a few times. The V call is TRBV15, the J call TRBJ2-2; D gene unclear. CDR1 is LNHNV, CDR2 YYDKDF, per germline (reference sequence). V was clipped by 6 bases and J by 4 bases, with 9 bases between them. The CDR3 runs to 13 residues. For the CDR3, the DNA is TGTGCCACCAGTGGCAGGCCCACCGGGGAGCTGTTTTTT. Encoded protein: CATSGRPTGELFF.

This clonotype was found a few times. This chain links TRBV10-1 with TRBJ2-2; possible D gene TRBD2, 6 bases. CDR3 length equals 15 residues. The V gene's germline CDR1 is WNHNN and CDR2 SYGVQD (reference sequence). Trimming left V 5 bases short and J 5 bases short, with 15 bases between. CDR3 residues: CASSTDGGETGELFF. The CDR3 coding sequence is TGCGCCAGCAGTACAGACGGGGGAGAAACCGGGGAGCTGTTTTTT.

This chain uses TRBV20-1 with TRBJ2-2, with TRBD1 matching over 9 bases. The trim removed 6 bases at V and 4 bases at J, leaving 6 bases unmatched. The CDR3 contains 14 residues. Germline V lookup: CDR1 DFQATT, CDR2 SNEGSKA (reference sequence). In nucleotides, the CDR3 is TGCAGTGCACGACAGGGGGAGGGCACCGGGGAGCTGTTTTTT. Amino acids: CSARQGEGTGELFF.

This clonotype qualifies as medium-sized. The J gene is TRBJ2-3, the V gene TRBV7-9; 11 bases are shared with TRBD2. The CDR3 covers 16 residues. Germline V gives CDR1 SEHNR, CDR2 FQNEAQ (reference sequence). Trimming removed 5 bases from V and 2 bases from J; junction bases left unmatched: 6. DNA for the CDR3: TGTGCCAGCAGCCGAGGGACTAGCGGACCCACAGATACGCAGTATTTT. It yields the protein CASSRGTSGPTDTQYF.

This clonotype was picked up a small number of times. This chain uses TRBV7-9 with TRBJ2-3; 7 bases are a match to TRBD1. This CDR3 spans 17 amino acids. V gave up 1 base and J gave up 1 base; unmatched junction bases: 8. Looked up from germline, CDR1 is SEHNR and CDR2 is FQNEAQ (reference sequence). The CDR3 is CASSLVGVGGRTDTQYF. CDR3 in DNA: TGTGCCAGCAGCTTAGTTGGTGTAGGGGGCCGCACAGATACGCAGTATTTT.

This clonotype was observed a few times. In nucleotides, the CDR3 is TGTGCCAGCAGTTTTCCTCCTTTGGTCGAGCAGTACTTC. It is translated as CASSFPPLVEQYF. This chain joins TRBV28 and TRBJ2-7, with D unclear. Germline assignment: CDR1 MDHEN and CDR2 SYDVKM. The CDR3 has 13 residues. Between the trimmed V and J ends, which lost 3 bases and 6 bases, there was a span of 12 bases.

The chain couples TRBV5-1 to TRBJ1-4, with 8 bases aligning to TRBD1. Germline trimming cut 4 bases from V and 8 bases from J; bases unmatched to any gene: 7. This CDR3 spans 14 amino acids. Germline V gene lookup returns CDR1 SGHRS and CDR2 YFSETQ. The CDR3 nucleotides are TGCGCCAGCAGCCCGACAGGGGTCGGCGAAAAACTGTTTTTT. The encoded protein is CASSPTGVGEKLFF.

This clonotype was observed a handful of times. The V call is TRBV7-6, the J call TRBJ2-7; D call uncertain. The CDR3 runs 17 residues. Between the trimmed V and J ends, which lost 6 bases and 0 bases, there was a span of 21 bases. Germline V gene sequence: CDR1 SGHVS, CDR2 FNYEAQ. The CDR3 DNA is TGTGCCAGCAGTCCCGTAGGTCTCGCGGCATCCTCCTACGAGCAGTACTTC. It is translated as CASSPVGLAASSYEQYF. Full variable domain (outside the CDR3, taken from reference TRBV7-6 and TRBJ2-7): GAGVSQSPRYKVTKRGQDVALRCDPISGHVSLYWYRQALGQGPEFLTYFNYEAQQDKSGLPNDRFSAERPEGSISTLTIQRTEQRDSAMYRCASSPVGLAASSYEQYFGPGTRLTVT.

Note on this clonotype: One junction end disagrees with the germline gene, perhaps due to a read error. The chain couples TRBV15 to TRBJ2-7, with D possibly being TRBD1 (6 bases). Per the germline V gene, CDR1 is LNHNV and CDR2 is YYDKDF (reference sequence). The CDR3 spans 13 residues. The CDR3 bases are TGTGCCACCAGCGCTCGGACAGCCTACGAGCCGTACTTC. Protein sequence: CATSARTAYEPYF.

This clonotype has just a few counts. The chain has TRBV6-1 and TRBJ1-2; tentatively, D is TRBD1 (5 bases). Germline V gene sequence: CDR1 MNHNS, CDR2 SASEGT. CDR3 size: 14 residues. With 6 bases removed from V and 5 bases from J, the gap between germline ends came to 16 bases. The CDR3 reads CASSPSGTGYGYTF. In nucleotides, the CDR3 is TGTGCCAGCAGCCCATCCGGGACGGGTTATGGCTACACCTTC.

The chain is built from TRBV7-9 and TRBJ1-2; the D is unclear. The length of the CDR3 is 11 residues. Germline V CDR1 and CDR2: SEHNR, FQNEAQ (reference sequence). The V end was cut by 7 bases, the J end by 6 bases, with 9 bases between. In DNA form, the CDR3 reads TGTGCCAGCACCTGGGCAGATGGCTACACCTTC. Residues: CASTWADGYTF.

This chain joins TRBV7-2 and TRBJ2-3, with D possibly being TRBD2 (6 bases). There are 15 residues in the CDR3. Trimming left V 2 bases short and J 4 bases short, with 13 bases between. Germline CDR1 is SGHTA and CDR2 is FQGNSA. DNA of the CDR3: TGTGCCAGCAGCTTAAACGGGAGATTCGCAGATACGCAGTATTTT. Translation gives CASSLNGRFADTQYF.

V usage is TRBV18 and J usage is TRBJ2-1; 8 bases line up with TRBD2. The germline V gene encodes CDR1 KGHSH and CDR2 LQKENI. The CDR3 totals 14 residues. J lost 8 bases, V lost 4 bases, and 7 bases had no gene match. The CDR3 loop is CASSRSGADDEQFF. In DNA form, the CDR3 reads TGTGCCAGCTCACGTAGCGGGGCAGATGATGAGCAGTTCTTC.

There are many counts of this clonotype. V gene TRBV28 combines with J gene TRBJ1-2, with unresolved D. Germline V gene sequence: CDR1 MDHEN, CDR2 SYDVKM. V lost 8 bases and J 7 bases, leaving 17 bases between the germline ends. The length of the CDR3 is 13 residues. CDR3 bases: TGTGCCAGCCGAACACTCGGGGTAGCTGGCTACACCTTC. This translates into CASRTLGVAGYTF.

Only a few counts were recorded for this clonotype. The chain recombines TRBV6-5 with TRBJ2-2; D is perhaps TRBD2 (5 bases). CDR3 length equals 15 residues. The V end lost 0 bases, the J end lost 7 bases, and 12 bases lay between the germline ends. Germline lookup yields CDR1 MNHEY and CDR2 SVGAGI. The CDR3 sequence: CASSYSGSGGGELFF. The CDR3 DNA reads TGTGCCAGCAGTTACTCAGGTTCAGGAGGCGGGGAGCTGTTTTTT.

This clonotype was detected a few times. The chain has TRBV7-2 and TRBJ2-3; D is undetermined. With 1 base removed from V and 5 bases from J, the gap between germline ends came to 7 bases. CDR3 size: 13 residues. Germline CDR1 reads SGHTA; CDR2 reads FQGNSA. The CDR3 DNA sequence: TGTGCCAGCAGCTTAGAAAATTTAGATACGCAGTATTTT. This encodes CASSLENLDTQYF.

The CDR3 protein is CSASPPDKWGYGYTF. Here the CDR3 DNA reads TGCAGTGCTAGCCCCCCAGACAAATGGGGGTATGGCTACACCTTC. The chain combines TRBV20-1 with TRBJ1-2, with D possibly being TRBD1 (5 bases). Trimming left V 3 bases short and J 5 bases short, with 19 bases between. The V gene's germline CDR1 is DFQATT and CDR2 SNEGSKA (reference sequence). This CDR3 is 15 amino acids long.

A remark on this clonotype: A read error may account for a junction end that differs from germline. The rearrangement uses TRBV6-1 and TRBJ2-7, with 9 bases identical to TRBD2. Germline V lookup: CDR1 MNHNS, CDR2 SASEGT. The CDR3 consists of 13 residues. Here the CDR3 DNA reads TGCGCCAGCATTTTGACTAGCGGTTACGAGCAGCACTTC. It yields the protein CASILTSGYEQHF.

A word on this clonotype: One end of the junction is discordant with germline, which a read error may explain. The CDR3 loop reads CSVPSGRADEQNF. The CDR3 nucleotides read TGCAGCGTTCCCAGCGGAAGGGCTGATGAGCAGAACTTC. V and J are TRBV29-1 and TRBJ2-7, with D perhaps TRBD2 (5 bases). The length of the CDR3 is 13 residues. In germline, CDR1 is SQVTM, CDR2 ANQGSEA.

The chain has TRBV29-1 and TRBJ2-7, with 7 nucleotides matching TRBD1. The CDR3 extends over 15 amino acids. Unmatched junction bases numbered 11, after V lost 6 bases and J lost 0 bases. Germline V gives CDR1 SQVTM, CDR2 ANQGSEA. CDR3 in amino acids: CSVQTTRQGSYEQYF. CDR3 nucleotides: TGCAGCGTCCAAACGACCCGACAGGGCTCCTACGAGCAGTACTTC.

The CDR3: CASSIGYNQPQHF. CDR3 in DNA: TGTGCCAGTAGTATAGGCTACAATCAGCCCCAGCATTTT. The chain employs TRBV19 and TRBJ1-5; D gene unclear. The CDR3 contains 13 residues. CDR1 and CDR2 from the germline V gene are LNHDA and SQIVND (reference sequence). V shed 1 base and J shed 3 bases, with 4 bases lying between them.

Concerning this clonotype itself: A read error may account for a junction end that differs from germline. The CDR3 DNA sequence: TGTGCCAGCAGTGTAACCACTAGCCAGCGCGAGGAGTACTTC. Translated: CASSVTTSQREEYF. The gene calls are TRBV6-1 and TRBJ2-7, with TRBD2 as a possible D gene (6 bases). Germline-derived CDR1 and CDR2 are MNHNS and SASEGT. The CDR3 runs to 14 residues.

This chain joins TRBV5-1 and TRBJ2-5; TRBD1 is a possible D gene (6 bases). The CDR3 sequence is 14 residues long. V was pared by 4 bases and J by 4 bases, with 14 bases between. The germline V gene has CDR1 SGHRS and CDR2 YFSETQ. CDR3 in amino acids: CASSPSLGGETQYF. Here the CDR3 DNA reads TGCGCCAGCAGCCCGAGTCTAGGGGGAGAGACCCAGTACTTC.

This clonotype has a count of ten or more. This chain joins TRBV7-2 and TRBJ1-5; D possibly corresponds to TRBD1 (6 bases). This CDR3 spans 13 amino acids. Germline V gives CDR1 SGHTA, CDR2 FQGNSA. V lost 5 bases and J 4 bases, leaving 9 bases between the germline ends. The CDR3 loop is CASSPRGNQPQHF. DNA for the CDR3: TGTGCCAGCAGCCCTAGGGGGAATCAGCCCCAGCATTTT.

This clonotype was detected ten times or more. This rearrangement joins TRBV2 to TRBJ2-3, with a weak D call TRBD2 (6 bases). Germline V gene lookup returns CDR1 SNHLY and CDR2 FYNNEI. V gave up 8 bases and J gave up 6 bases, with 15 bases separating them. The CDR3 runs 13 residues. The CDR3 sequence: CASDYAGFDTQYF. The CDR3 bases are TGTGCCAGCGATTACGCGGGATTTGATACGCAGTATTTT.

This clonotype has just a few counts. The rearrangement joins TRBV5-1 to TRBJ2-5, with D possibly being TRBD1 (5 bases). The CDR3 loop spans 12 amino acids. With 3 bases removed from V and 11 bases from J, the gap between germline ends came to 14 bases. CDR1 is SGHRS and CDR2 is YFSETQ in the germline V gene. CDR3 nucleotide sequence: TGCGCCAGCAGCTCCAATCAGGGCCGGCAGTACTTC. Encoded protein: CASSSNQGRQYF.

The chain employs TRBV6-2 or TRBV6-3 and TRBJ2-1, with 9 nucleotides matching TRBD2. The CDR3 totals 17 residues. The J segment lost 2 bases and the V segment lost 6 bases, leaving 11 bases of the junction unmatched. Germline lookup yields CDR1 MNHEY and CDR2 SVGEGT. CDR3 loop: CASSQGSGRYTYNEQFF. The CDR3 DNA reads TGTGCCAGCAGCCAGGGGAGCGGGAGGTATACCTACAATGAGCAGTTCTTC.